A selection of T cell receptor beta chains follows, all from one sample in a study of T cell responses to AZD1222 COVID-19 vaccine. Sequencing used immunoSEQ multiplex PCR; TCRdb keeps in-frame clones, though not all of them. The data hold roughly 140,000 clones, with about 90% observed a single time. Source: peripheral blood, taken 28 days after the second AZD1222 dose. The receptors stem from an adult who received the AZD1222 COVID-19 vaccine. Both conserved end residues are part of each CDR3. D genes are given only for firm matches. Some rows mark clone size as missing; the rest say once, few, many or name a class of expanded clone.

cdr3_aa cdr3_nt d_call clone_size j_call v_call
CASSFPTGSTGELFF TGTGCCAGCAGCTTCCCCACCGGGAGCACCGGGGAGCTGTTTTTT . . TRBJ2-2 TRBV13
CASRRQGMNTEAFF TGTGCCAGCAGGCGCCAGGGGATGAACACTGAAGCTTTCTTT . . TRBJ1-1 TRBV27
CASSSTGVYEQYF TGTGCCAGCAGTTCGACAGGGGTATACGAGCAGTACTTC TRBD1 . TRBJ2-7 TRBV6-5
CASTPKTGVHQPQHF TGTGCCAGCACCCCTAAGACAGGGGTTCATCAGCCCCAGCATTTT TRBD1 . TRBJ1-5 TRBV27
CASSQEGAAGGIYGYTF TGCGCCAGCAGCCAAGAAGGGGCAGCGGGGGGGATATATGGCTACACCTTC . few TRBJ1-2 TRBV4-3
CASSPPGRATNEKLFF TGTGCCAGCTCACCCCCAGGGCGAGCGACTAATGAAAAACTGTTTTTT . . TRBJ1-4 TRBV18
CASSQDQGDEKLFF TGCGCCAGCAGCCAAGACCAGGGGGATGAAAAACTGTTTTTT TRBD1 . TRBJ1-4 TRBV4-3
CASTGRGLEKLFF TGTGCCAGCACAGGCAGGGGGCTGGAAAAACTGTTTTTT TRBD1 . TRBJ1-4 TRBV6-6
CATSDSDNTGELFF TGTGCCACCAGTGACTCTGACAACACCGGGGAGCTGTTTTTT . . TRBJ2-2 TRBV24-1
CASSFRAGNYGYTF TGTGCCAGCAGCTTTAGGGCAGGGAACTATGGCTACACCTTC . . TRBJ1-2 TRBV7-9